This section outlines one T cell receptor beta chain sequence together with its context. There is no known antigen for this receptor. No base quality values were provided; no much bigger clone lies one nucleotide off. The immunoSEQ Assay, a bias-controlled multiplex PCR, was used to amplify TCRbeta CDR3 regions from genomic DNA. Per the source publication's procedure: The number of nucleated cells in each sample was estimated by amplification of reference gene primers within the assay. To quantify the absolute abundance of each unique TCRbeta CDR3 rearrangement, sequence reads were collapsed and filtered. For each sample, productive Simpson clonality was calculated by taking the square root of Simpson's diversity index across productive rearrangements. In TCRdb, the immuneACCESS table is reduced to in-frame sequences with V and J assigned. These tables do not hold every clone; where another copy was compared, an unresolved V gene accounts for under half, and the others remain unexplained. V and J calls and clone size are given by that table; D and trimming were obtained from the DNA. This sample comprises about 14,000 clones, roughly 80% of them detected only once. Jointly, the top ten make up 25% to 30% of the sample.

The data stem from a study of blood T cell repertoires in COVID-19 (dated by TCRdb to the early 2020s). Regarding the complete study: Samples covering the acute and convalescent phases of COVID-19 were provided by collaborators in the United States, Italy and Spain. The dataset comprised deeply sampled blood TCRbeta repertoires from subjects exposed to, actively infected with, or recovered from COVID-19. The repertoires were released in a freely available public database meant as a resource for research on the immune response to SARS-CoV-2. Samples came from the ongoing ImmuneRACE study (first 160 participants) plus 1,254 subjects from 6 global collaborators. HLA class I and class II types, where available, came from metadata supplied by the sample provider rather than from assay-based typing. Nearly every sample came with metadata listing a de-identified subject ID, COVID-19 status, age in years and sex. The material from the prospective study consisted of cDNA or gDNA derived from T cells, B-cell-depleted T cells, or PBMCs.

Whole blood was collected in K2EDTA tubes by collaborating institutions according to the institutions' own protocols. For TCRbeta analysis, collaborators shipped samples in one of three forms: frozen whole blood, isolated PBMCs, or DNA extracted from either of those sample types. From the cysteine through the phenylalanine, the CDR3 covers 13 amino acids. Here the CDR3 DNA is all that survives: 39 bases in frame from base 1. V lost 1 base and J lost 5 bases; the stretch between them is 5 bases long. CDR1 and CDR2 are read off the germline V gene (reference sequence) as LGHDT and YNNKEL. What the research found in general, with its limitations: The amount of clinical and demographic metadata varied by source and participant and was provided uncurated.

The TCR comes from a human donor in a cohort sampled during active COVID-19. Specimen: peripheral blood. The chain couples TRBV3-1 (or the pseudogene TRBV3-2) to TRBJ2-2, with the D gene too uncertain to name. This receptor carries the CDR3 CASSQGSTGELFF. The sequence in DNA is TGTGCCAGCAGCCAAGGTAGTACCGGGGAGCTGTTTTTT.